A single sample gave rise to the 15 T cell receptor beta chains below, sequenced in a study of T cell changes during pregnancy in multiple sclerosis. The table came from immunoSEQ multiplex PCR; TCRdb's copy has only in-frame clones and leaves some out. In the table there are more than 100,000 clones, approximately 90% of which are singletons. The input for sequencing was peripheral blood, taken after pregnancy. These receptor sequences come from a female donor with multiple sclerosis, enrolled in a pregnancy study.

The CDR3 spells CASSQLQGQRPTDTQYF. In nucleotides, the CDR3 is TGCGCCAGCAGCCAACTCCAGGGCCAACGGCCCACAGATACGCAGTATTTT. The chain uses TRBV4-1 and TRBJ2-3; TRBD1 might be the D (5 bases). The CDR3 has 17 residues. Trimming took off 2 bases at V and 2 bases at J, with 17 bases between the two ends. Germline assignment: CDR1 MGHRA and CDR2 YSYEKL.

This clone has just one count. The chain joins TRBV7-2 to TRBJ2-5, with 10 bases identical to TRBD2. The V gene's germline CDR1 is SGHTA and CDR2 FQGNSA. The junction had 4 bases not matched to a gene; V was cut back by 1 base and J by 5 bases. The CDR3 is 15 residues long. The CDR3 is CASSLEAGGLETQYF. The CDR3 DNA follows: TGTGCCAGCAGCTTAGAAGCGGGGGGGCTTGAGACCCAGTACTTC.

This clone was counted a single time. CDR3 nucleotide sequence: TGTGCCAGCAGAAGAGTTCCGGGAGGCTTTAACCAAGAGACCCAGTACTTC. Residues: CASRRVPGGFNQETQYF. The rearrangement joins TRBV27 to TRBJ2-5, with 7 bases fitting TRBD2. V shed 6 bases, J shed 0 bases, and the junction held 13 bases outside the gene matches. Germline V gene lookup returns CDR1 MNHEY and CDR2 SMNVEV (reference sequence). The CDR3 covers 17 residues.

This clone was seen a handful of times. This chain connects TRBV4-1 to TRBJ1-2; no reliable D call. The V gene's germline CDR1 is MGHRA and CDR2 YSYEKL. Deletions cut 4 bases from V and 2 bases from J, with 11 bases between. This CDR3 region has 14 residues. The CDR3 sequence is CASSPDGVNYGYTF. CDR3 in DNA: TGCGCCAGCAGCCCGGACGGGGTAAACTATGGCTACACCTTC.

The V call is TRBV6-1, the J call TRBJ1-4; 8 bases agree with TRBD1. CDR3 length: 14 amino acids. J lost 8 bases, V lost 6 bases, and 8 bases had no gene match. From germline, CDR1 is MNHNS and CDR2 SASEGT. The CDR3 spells CASRAQGGGEKLFF. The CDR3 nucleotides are TGTGCCAGCAGAGCACAGGGGGGAGGCGAAAAACTGTTTTTT.

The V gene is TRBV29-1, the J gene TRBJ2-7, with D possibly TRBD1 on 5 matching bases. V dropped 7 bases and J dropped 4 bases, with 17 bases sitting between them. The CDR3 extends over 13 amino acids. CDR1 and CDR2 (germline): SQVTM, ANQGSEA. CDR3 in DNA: TGCAGCGCCTGGGGCCCCTCAGAATACGAGCAGTACTTC. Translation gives CSAWGPSEYEQYF.

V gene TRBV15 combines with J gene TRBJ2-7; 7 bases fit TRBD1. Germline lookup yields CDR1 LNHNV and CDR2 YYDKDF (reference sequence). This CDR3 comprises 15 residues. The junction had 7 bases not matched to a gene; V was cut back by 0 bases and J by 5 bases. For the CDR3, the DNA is TGTGCCACCAGCAGAGATCGGAACAGGGGCCACGAGCAGTACTTC. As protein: CATSRDRNRGHEQYF.

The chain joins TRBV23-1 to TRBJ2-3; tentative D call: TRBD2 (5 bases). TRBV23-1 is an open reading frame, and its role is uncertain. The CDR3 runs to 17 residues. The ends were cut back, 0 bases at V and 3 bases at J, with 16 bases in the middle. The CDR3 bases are TGCGCCAGCAGTCAATCGGGCGGTGAGTGCGGGACAGATACGCAGTATTTT. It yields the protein CASSQSGGECGTDTQYF.

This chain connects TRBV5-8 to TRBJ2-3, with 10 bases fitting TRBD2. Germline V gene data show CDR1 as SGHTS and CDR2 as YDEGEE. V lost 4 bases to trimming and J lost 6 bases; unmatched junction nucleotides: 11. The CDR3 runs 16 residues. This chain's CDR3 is CASSRRTSGPTDTQYF. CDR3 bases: TGTGCCAGCAGCCGCCGGACTAGCGGTCCCACGGATACGCAGTATTTT.

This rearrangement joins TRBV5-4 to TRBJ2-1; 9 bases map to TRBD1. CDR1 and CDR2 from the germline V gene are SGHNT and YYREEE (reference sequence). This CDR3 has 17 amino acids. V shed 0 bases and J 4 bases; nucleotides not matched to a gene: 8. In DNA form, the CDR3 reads TGTGCCAGCAGCTTGGATAGACCGGGACAGGGTTACAATGAGCAGTTCTTC. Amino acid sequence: CASSLDRPGQGYNEQFF.

DNA of the CDR3: TGTGCCAGCAGTGAGTCGGCGGGAGATCCCTACGAGCAGTACTTC. Protein sequence: CASSESAGDPYEQYF. The J gene is TRBJ2-7, the V gene TRBV6-4, with 7 bases aligning to TRBD2. Germline lookup yields CDR1 MRHNA and CDR2 SNTAGT. The CDR3 totals 15 residues. Losses at the gene ends were 3 bases for V and 2 bases for J; bases not matched to a gene: 7.

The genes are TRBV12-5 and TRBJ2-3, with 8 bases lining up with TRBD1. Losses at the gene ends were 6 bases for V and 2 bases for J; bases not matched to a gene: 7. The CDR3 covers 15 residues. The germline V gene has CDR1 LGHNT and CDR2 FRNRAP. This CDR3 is CASGLTGANTDTQYF. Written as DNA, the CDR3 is TGTGCTAGTGGATTGACAGGGGCGAACACAGATACGCAGTATTTT.

CDR3 loop: CASSLDQQGNEQYF. In DNA form, the CDR3 reads TGTGCCAGCTCACTTGATCAACAGGGTAACGAGCAGTACTTC. The V gene is TRBV18, the J gene TRBJ2-7, with D possibly being TRBD1 (6 bases). Germline CDR1 and CDR2: KGHSH and LQKENI. The V gene lost 4 bases and the J gene lost 5 bases, with 15 bases spanning the gap. This CDR3 is built from 14 residues.

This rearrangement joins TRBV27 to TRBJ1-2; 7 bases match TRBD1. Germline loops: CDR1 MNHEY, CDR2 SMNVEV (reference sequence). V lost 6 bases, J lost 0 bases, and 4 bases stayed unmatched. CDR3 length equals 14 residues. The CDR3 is CASRRTGPNYGYTF. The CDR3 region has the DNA TGTGCCAGCAGGCGGACAGGTCCTAACTATGGCTACACCTTC.

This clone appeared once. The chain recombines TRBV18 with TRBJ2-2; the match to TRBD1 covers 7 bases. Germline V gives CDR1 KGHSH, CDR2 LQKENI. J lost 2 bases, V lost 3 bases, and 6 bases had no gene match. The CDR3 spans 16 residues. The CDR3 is CASSPRQGPNTGELFF. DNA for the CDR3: TGTGCCAGCTCACCCCGACAGGGTCCAAACACCGGGGAGCTGTTTTTT.